This paragraph covers one T cell receptor beta chain sequence. TCRdb keeps only in-frame clones here, not all; method: immunoSEQ multiplex PCR. The sample includes 150,000 to 160,000 clones, 85% to 95% seen only once; the top ten take approximately 1.5%. Second-dose recipients at about 4 or about 12 weeks were treated as one pooled group. The data stem from a study of T cell responses to AZD1222 COVID-19 vaccine. Trimming cost V 3 bases and J 10 bases, with 18 bases left between them. Germline CDR1 reads LGHDT; CDR2 reads YNNKEL (reference sequence). The CDR3 runs to 14 residues. The gene calls are TRBV3-1 (or the pseudogene TRBV3-2) and TRBJ2-5; D uncertain. The clonotype comes from an adult who received the AZD1222 COVID-19 vaccine. Sequenced here: peripheral blood, sampled 28 days after the second AZD1222 dose. The CDR3 spells CASSHTTGRLNQYF. CDR3 coding DNA: TGTGCCAGCAGCCACACAACGGGCAGGCTGAACCAGTACTTC.